One and the same sample provided the 25 T cell receptor beta chains below, sequenced in a study of T cell repertoires in cytomegalovirus infection. TCRdb fed the reads into MiXCR, producing one record per CDR3 protein. The sample lists 150,000 to 200,000 distinct CDR3 sequences; around 14% were seen once. The sequencing sample was made of PBMCs. The receptors here all came from a human donor in good health (CMV status not recorded). Some clones in this sample may be carry-over from other donors' samples.

The chain joins TRBV10-3 to TRBJ2-5, with TRBD2 matching 16 bases. The CDR3 sequence is 15 residues long. Per germline, CDR1 ENHRY and CDR2 SYGVKD. V gave up 6 bases and J gave up 5 bases; unmatched junction bases: 3. CDR3 coding DNA: TGTGCCATCAGCGGGACTAGCGGGGGGGTTGAGACCCAGTACTTC. This encodes CAISGTSGGVETQYF.

This clonotype was recorded many times. The chain uses TRBV7-2 and TRBJ2-7; D gene ambiguous. Germline assignment: CDR1 SGHTA and CDR2 FQGNSA. Trimming removed 1 base from V and 1 base from J, with 11 bases in between. This CDR3 spans 15 amino acids. CDR3 amino acids: CASSLEGIVSYEQYF. In DNA form, the CDR3 reads TGTGCCAGCAGCTTAGAAGGGATTGTTTCCTACGAGCAGTACTTC. Supplemented by reference TRBV7-2 and TRBJ2-7, the full variable domain reads GAGVSQSPSNKVTEKGKDVELRCDPISGHTALYWYRQSLGQGLEFLIYFQGNSAPDKSGLPSDRFSAERTGGSVSTLTIQRTQQEDSAVYLCASSLEGIVSYEQYFGPGTRLTVT.

The chain employs TRBV20-1 and TRBJ2-1; 10 bases fit TRBD2. Germline V gene sequence: CDR1 DFQATT, CDR2 SNEGSKA (reference sequence). The CDR3 spans 13 residues. The J segment lost 7 bases and the V segment lost 5 bases, leaving 5 bases of the junction unmatched. CDR3: CSAGPSGSNEQFF. DNA for the CDR3: TGCAGTGCTGGGCCTAGCGGGAGTAATGAGCAGTTCTTC.

The sample holds a few counts of this clonotype. The rearrangement uses TRBV6-2 or TRBV6-3 and TRBJ1-6; no clear D gene. V was clipped by 0 bases and J by 3 bases, with 6 bases between them. The CDR3 spans 15 residues. CDR1 and CDR2 from the germline V gene are MNHEY and SVGEGT. CDR3 loop: CASSYSGIYNSPLHF. The CDR3 DNA reads TGTGCCAGCAGTTACTCCGGGATCTATAATTCACCCCTCCACTTT.

The V gene is TRBV7-3, the J gene TRBJ2-3; 7 bases fit TRBD1. CDR3 length: 14 amino acids. J was trimmed by 0 bases and V by 10 bases; bases with no gene match: 7. The germline V gene has CDR1 SGHTA and CDR2 FQGTGA. The CDR3 sequence: CATSTGLSTDTQYF. The CDR3 nucleotides read TGTGCCACCTCGACAGGGTTAAGCACAGATACGCAGTATTTT.

The V call is TRBV5-1, the J call TRBJ2-5; tentative D call: TRBD2 (5 bases). Trimming left V 0 bases short and J 3 bases short, with 9 bases between. The CDR3 has 14 residues. Germline CDR1 is SGHRS and CDR2 is YFSETQ. CDR3 nucleotide sequence: TGCGCCAGCAGCTTGGGCCGGGAAGAAGAGACCCAGTACTTC. Its protein is CASSLGREEETQYF.

This clonotype was found many times. The chain uses TRBV28 and TRBJ2-5; D possibly corresponds to TRBD2 (6 bases). The ends were cut back, 5 bases at V and 4 bases at J, with 20 bases in the middle. The CDR3 has 16 residues. Germline assignment: CDR1 MDHEN and CDR2 SYDVKM. CDR3 sequence reads: CASSPPRAGGGETQYF. The DNA for the CDR3 is TGTGCCAGCAGTCCGCCCCGGGCTGGGGGAGGAGAGACCCAGTACTTC. Filled out from reference TRBV28 and TRBJ2-5, the complete variable domain reads DVKVTQSSRYLVKRTGEKVFLECVQDMDHENMFWYRQDPGLGLRLIYFSYDVKMKEKGDIPEGYSVSREKKERFSLILESASTNQTSMYLCASSPPRAGGGETQYFGPGTRLLVL.

This clonotype has a count of ten or more. The chain recombines TRBV28 with TRBJ2-2; D is uncertain. Germline CDR1 is MDHEN and CDR2 is SYDVKM. The CDR3 extends over 13 amino acids. Trimming took 5 bases from V and 6 from J, leaving 10 bases between them. The CDR3 is CASSVDQAGELFF. In nucleotides, the CDR3 is TGTGCCAGCAGTGTGGACCAGGCCGGGGAGCTGTTTTTT.

With regard to this clonotype: A read error may produce the germline difference seen at one junction end. The chain couples TRBV28 to TRBJ2-7; D is undetermined. Germline lookup yields CDR1 MDHEN and CDR2 SYDVKM. CDR3 length: 11 amino acids. As DNA, the CDR3 is TGTGCCAGCAGCTACCATTACTCCAAGAGCTTC. Protein sequence: CASSYHYSKSF.

This clonotype came up many times. V gene TRBV6-5 combines with J gene TRBJ2-3, with TRBD1 matching over 8 bases. The CDR3 extends over 14 amino acids. Germline CDR1 reads MNHEY; CDR2 reads SVGAGI. V lost 7 bases to trimming and J lost 2 bases; unmatched junction nucleotides: 5. CDR3 region: CASMRDRITDTQYF. The CDR3 DNA is TGTGCCAGCATGCGGGACAGGATCACAGATACGCAGTATTTT.

This clonotype was recorded at least ten times. The chain carries TRBV28 and TRBJ1-4; 9 bases fit TRBD1. Germline V gene data show CDR1 as MDHEN and CDR2 as SYDVKM. This CDR3 contains 14 residues. Trimming at V came to 0 bases and at J to 9 bases, leaving 2 bases not matched to a gene. In DNA form, the CDR3 reads TGTGCCAGCAGTTTATGGGGACAGGGCCAAAAACTGTTTTTT. It specifies CASSLWGQGQKLFF.

This clonotype was counted many times. This chain joins TRBV12-5 and TRBJ2-7; 9 bases agree with TRBD2. Germline V gives CDR1 LGHNT, CDR2 FRNRAP. The V gene end was trimmed by 7 bases and the J gene end by 3 bases; junction bases not matched to a gene: 7. The CDR3 covers 14 residues. The CDR3 DNA reads as TGTGCTAGTGCCCCGAGCGGGGGGTACTACGAGCAGTACTTC. Translation: CASAPSGGYYEQYF.

This clonotype occurred a few times. V gene TRBV27 combines with J gene TRBJ1-2; D gene ambiguous. In germline, CDR1 is MNHEY, CDR2 SMNVEV (reference sequence). This CDR3 comprises 14 residues. V lost 0 bases, J lost 4 bases, and 9 bases lay in between. This chain's CDR3 is CASSLSEGGYGYTF. CDR3 in DNA: TGTGCCAGCAGTTTATCCGAGGGAGGCTATGGCTACACCTTC.

This clonotype has at least ten counts. The chain recombines TRBV7-9 with TRBJ1-1; TRBD1 is a possible D gene (5 bases). Germline CDR1 and CDR2: SEHNR and FQNEAQ (reference sequence). Between the trimmed V and J ends, which lost 3 bases and 1 base, there was a span of 18 bases. The CDR3 spans 17 residues. The CDR3 DNA is TGTGCCAGCAGCTTCCCTCTTCGGGGGTCTCAGAACACTGAAGCTTTCTTT. Translation: CASSFPLRGSQNTEAFF.

The chain links TRBV5-5 to TRBJ1-2; possibly TRBD1 for D (5 bases). Germline V gives CDR1 SGHKS, CDR2 YYEKEE (reference sequence). The CDR3 totals 14 residues. V was shortened by 6 bases and J by 2 bases, with 14 bases between the two germline ends. The DNA of the CDR3 is TGTGCCAGCATCCCCGAGGGACGGAACTATGGCTACACCTTC. It specifies CASIPEGRNYGYTF.

The chain recombines TRBV29-1 with TRBJ2-3; 7 bases agree with TRBD2. The CDR3 length is 15 residues. Germline V lookup: CDR1 SQVTM, CDR2 ANQGSEA. V dropped 0 bases and J dropped 6; count of bases not matched to a gene: 9. The chain's CDR3 is CSVEEGRGSLDTQYF. In DNA, the CDR3 is TGCAGCGTTGAAGAGGGACGCGGGAGCCTGGATACGCAGTATTTT.

The genes are TRBV6-1 and TRBJ2-7; TRBD1 or TRBD2 may be the D gene (5 bases each). The CDR3 runs 15 residues. Trimming left V 6 bases short and J 5 bases short, with 20 bases between. Germline V gene lookup returns CDR1 MNHNS and CDR2 SASEGT. Here the CDR3 reads CASSSGTVGTHEQYF. The DNA for the CDR3 is TGTGCCAGCAGCTCCGGGACGGTGGGGACCCACGAGCAGTACTTC.

This clonotype was counted between two and nine times. V and J are TRBV5-4 and TRBJ1-1; D gene ambiguous. CDR1 is SGHNT and CDR2 is YYREEE in the germline V gene (reference sequence). The CDR3 sequence is 14 residues long. The ends were cut back, 4 bases at V and 3 bases at J, with 13 bases in the middle. The CDR3 region has the DNA TGTGCCAGCAGCGTGGACGGATACTACACTGAAGCTTTCTTT. It codes for CASSVDGYYTEAFF.

This chain links TRBV29-1 with TRBJ2-3; either TRBD1 or TRBD2 may supply D (6 bases each). This CDR3 has 14 amino acids. The V and J ends lost 1 base and 3 bases respectively, with 11 bases between them. Germline V gene data show CDR1 as SQVTM and CDR2 as ANQGSEA. CDR3 in DNA: TGCAGCGTTGAAGGGGGGGCAGGGACAGATACGCAGTATTTT. It specifies CSVEGGAGTDTQYF.

The chain couples TRBV12-3 or TRBV12-4 to TRBJ1-5; no firm D call. Trimming removed 3 bases from V and 9 bases from J, with 9 bases in between. The CDR3 sequence is 12 residues long. The CDR3 loop reads CASSFVQSPQHF. The CDR3 coding sequence is TGTGCCAGCAGTTTTGTTCAGTCGCCCCAGCATTTT.

The chain joins TRBV2 to TRBJ2-2, with 9 bases fitting TRBD1. Germline values: CDR1 SNHLY, CDR2 FYNNEI. The V gene end was trimmed by 10 bases and the J gene end by 4 bases; junction bases not matched to a gene: 7. The CDR3 runs 14 residues. The CDR3 nucleotides are TGTGCCAACAGACAGGGGGTCAGCACCGGGGAGCTGTTTTTT. This gives the protein CANRQGVSTGELFF.

In its sample, this clonotype was seen a few times. Written as DNA, the CDR3 is TGTGCCAGCAAGGGACTAGCGGGAGGGAGCATTCAGTACTTC. Its translation is CASKGLAGGSIQYF. V is TRBV28 and J is TRBJ2-4; TRBD2 agrees at 16 bases. Germline lookup yields CDR1 MDHEN and CDR2 SYDVKM. The CDR3 length is 14 residues. Unmatched junction bases numbered 3, after V lost 7 bases and J lost 9 bases.

This clonotype was found many times. V and J are TRBV14 and TRBJ2-1; D perhaps matches TRBD1 (5 bases). Germline lookup yields CDR1 SGHDN and CDR2 FVKESK. With 0 bases removed from V and 9 bases from J, the gap between germline ends came to 15 bases. CDR3 size: 15 residues. The DNA of the CDR3 is TGTGCCAGCAGCCAAGATCCCGCAGGGTGGAGTGAGCAGTTCTTC. As protein: CASSQDPAGWSEQFF.

There are a few counts of this clonotype. The genes are TRBV11-2 and TRBJ2-3, with unresolved D. The CDR3 spans 13 residues. Germline V gene lookup returns CDR1 SGHAT and CDR2 FQNNGV. The V end lost 3 bases, the J end lost 4 bases, and 8 bases lay between the germline ends. The CDR3 DNA sequence: TGTGCCAGCAGCTTGGATGTGGCAGATACGCAGTATTTT. Amino acid sequence: CASSLDVADTQYF.

This clonotype showed up many times. The chain is built from TRBV6-2 or TRBV6-3 and TRBJ2-4; D is perhaps TRBD1 or TRBD2 (6 bases each). Looked up from germline, CDR1 is MNHEY and CDR2 is SVGEGT. The CDR3 totals 14 residues. The V end lost 4 bases, the J end lost 6 bases, and 13 bases lay between the germline ends. CDR3 nucleotides: TGTGCCAGCAGTTTGGGGGGCCCGGGAAACATTCAGTACTTC. This codes for CASSLGGPGNIQYF.